This is a list of T cell receptor beta chains from one sample in a study of blood T cell repertoires in COVID-19. Method: immunoSEQ multiplex PCR; TCRdb's copy keeps in-frame clones and lacks some. The data show fewer than 300,000 clones, 65% to 90% seen once. Sequencing was done on a sample of peripheral blood. These receptors originate from a man in his fifties or sixties with COVID-19, enrolled during active disease. The CDR3 runs from the conserved cysteine through the conserved F or W. The order of the fields is clone size, D gene, V gene, J gene, CDR3 DNA, CDR3 protein. A D gene is named only where the DNA matches it firmly. Not every row has a clone size; where given, it reads once, few, many or a size class.

>.|TRBD1|TRBV6-5|TRBJ1-4
TGTGCCAGCAGTCTTTCCGGGACAGGGAATGAAAAACTGTTTTTT
CASSLSGTGNEKLFF
>once|TRBD1|TRBV24-1|TRBJ2-3
TGTGCCACCGGACAGGGAAGCACAGATACGCAGTATTTT
CATGQGSTDTQYF
>.|.|TRBV18|TRBJ2-2
TGTGCCAGCTCACCGAGTCAAGGGGCTTCGAACACCGGGGAGCTGTTTTTT
CASSPSQGASNTGELFF
>once|TRBD2|TRBV7-6|TRBJ2-2
TGTGCCAGCAGCTGGACTAGCGGGCTGAACACCGGGGAGCTGTTTTTT
CASSWTSGLNTGELFF
>.|.|TRBV11-2|TRBJ1-1
TGTGCCAGCAGCTTCTCAGGGGACACTGAAGCTTTCTTT
CASSFSGDTEAFF
>.|.|TRBV6-5|TRBJ1-4
TGTGCCAGCAGCGGGACAACTAATAATGAAAAACTGTTTTTT
CASSGTTNNEKLFF
>.|TRBD1|TRBV7-2|TRBJ2-1
TGTGCCAGCAGGGACAGGGGAAACAATGAGCAGTTCTTC
CASRDRGNNEQFF
>once|TRBD1|TRBV5-1|TRBJ1-2
TGCGCCAGCAGCTTAAAACAGGGGTCCTATGGCTACACCTTC
CASSLKQGSYGYTF
>.|.|TRBV2|TRBJ1-2
TGTGCCAGCAGTGACAGGGCGATTTCAGGGGGCTACACCTTC
CASSDRAISGGYTF
>.|TRBD2|TRBV4-2|TRBJ2-2
TGTGCCAGCAGCCAAGGGACTAGGAACACCGGGGAGCTGTTTTTT
CASSQGTRNTGELFF
>.|TRBD2|TRBV6-1|TRBJ2-3
TGTGCCAGCAGTGCAAAGACTAGCGGGGGGGTGGATACGCAGTATTTT
CASSAKTSGGVDTQYF
>.|.|TRBV24-1|TRBJ2-1
TGTGCCACCAGTGATTTGCGGCTAGGAGTGGAAGAGCAGTTCTTC
CATSDLRLGVEEQFF
>few|.|TRBV7-9|TRBJ2-2
TGTGCCAGCAGCTTAAGGCAGGCCACCGGGGAGCTGTTTTTT
CASSLRQATGELFF
>.|.|TRBV6-5|TRBJ2-1
TGTGCCAGCAGTTACCTCCCCTTGAGCTCCTACAATGAGCAGTTCTTC
CASSYLPLSSYNEQFF
>few|.|TRBV27|TRBJ1-1
TGTGCCAGCAGTTTACGGCAGGGGATGAACACTGAAGCTTTCTTT
CASSLRQGMNTEAFF
>.|.|TRBV15|TRBJ1-2
TGTGCCACCAGCAGATTCAGGGGAGAAAACCTATATGGCTACACCTTC
CATSRFRGENLYGYTF
>.|.|TRBV7-9|TRBJ1-1
TGTGCCAGCAGCTTACTCCCCGACGGGTTCATGAACACTGAAGCTTTCTTT
CASSLLPDGFMNTEAFF
>.|.|TRBV15|TRBJ2-7
TGTGCCACCAGCAGAGTAGGGGGCGAGCAGTACTTC
CATSRVGGEQYF
>.|TRBD1|TRBV27|TRBJ2-6
TGTGCCAGCAGCCCGGGGACAGGGTTCGGGGCCAACGTCCTGACTTTC
CASSPGTGFGANVLTF
>.|.|TRBV5-4|TRBJ2-7
TGTGCCAGCAGCGCGACAGTTGGCGAGCAGTACTTC
CASSATVGEQYF
>.|TRBD2|TRBV7-3|TRBJ2-2
TGTGCCAGCAGCTTAGGCGGGGGGAACACCGGGGAGCTGTTTTTT
CASSLGGGNTGELFF
>.|TRBD1|TRBV10-2|TRBJ2-3
TGCGCCAGCAGCAACGGGGACAGTGGGACAGGGGATACGCAGTATTTT
CASSNGDSGTGDTQYF
>.|.|TRBV28|TRBJ2-7
TGTGCCAGCAGTTGGACAGTCTACGAGCAGTACTTC
CASSWTVYEQYF
>.|.|TRBV6-1|TRBJ1-1
TGTGCCAGCAGTGAGGGACTCGGTGAAGCTTTCTTT
CASSEGLGEAFF
>.|.|TRBV9|TRBJ2-3
TGTGCCAGCAGCGTAGGCACGCGCGGGATCACAGATACGCAGTATTTT
CASSVGTRGITDTQYF
>once|TRBD1|TRBV18|TRBJ1-1
TGTGCCAGCTCACCGGCAGGGGGGAACACTGAAGCTTTCTTT
CASSPAGGNTEAFF